The sequence of this T cell receptor beta chain was determined in a study of cytomegalovirus exposure and HLA in healthy donors. Study-level findings and limits: Most TCR sequences were rare, but some public TCRs occurred in many donors. In all likelihood, a cluster of highly shared sequence variants was a sequencing artifact.

This PCR relied on a set of 60 Vbeta primers and 13 Jbeta primers. TCRdb's table, derived via immunoSEQ multiplex PCR, lists solely in-frame clones and lacks some. This sample has about 43,000 clones, with under 70% found just once. Of note for this clone: Its antigen is not identified.

This CDR3 has 15 amino acids. Germline V gene data show CDR1 as MDHEN and CDR2 as SYDVKM. V shed 3 bases, J shed 5 bases, and the junction held 5 bases outside the gene matches. The sequenced sample consisted of PBMCs. The clonotype was recovered from a man aged 60 to 75 in good health and CMV-seropositive. This chain uses TRBV28 with TRBJ2-1; 9 nucleotides agree with TRBD1. The CDR3 here is CASSFRGQGNNEQFF. The CDR3 region has the DNA TGTGCCAGCAGTTTTAGGGGACAGGGAAACAATGAGCAGTTCTTC.